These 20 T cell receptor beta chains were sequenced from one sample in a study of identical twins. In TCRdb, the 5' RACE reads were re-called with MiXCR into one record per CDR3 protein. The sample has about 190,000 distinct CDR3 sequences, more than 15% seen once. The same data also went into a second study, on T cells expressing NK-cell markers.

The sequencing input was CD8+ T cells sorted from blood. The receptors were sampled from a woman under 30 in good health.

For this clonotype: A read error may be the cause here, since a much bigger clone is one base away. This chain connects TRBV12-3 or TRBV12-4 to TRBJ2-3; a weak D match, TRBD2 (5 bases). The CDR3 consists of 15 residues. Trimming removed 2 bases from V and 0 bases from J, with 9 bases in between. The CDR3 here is CASSLFGVSTDTQYF. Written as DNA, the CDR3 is TGTGCCAGCAGTTTATTCGGGGTCAGCACAGATACGCAGTATTTT.

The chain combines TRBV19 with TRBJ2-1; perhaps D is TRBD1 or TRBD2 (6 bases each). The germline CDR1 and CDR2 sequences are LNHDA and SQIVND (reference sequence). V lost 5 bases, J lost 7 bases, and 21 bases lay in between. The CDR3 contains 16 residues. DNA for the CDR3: TGTGCCAGTAGTTTCGATAGCTGGGGGGCCATAAATGAGCAGTTCTTC. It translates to CASSFDSWGAINEQFF.

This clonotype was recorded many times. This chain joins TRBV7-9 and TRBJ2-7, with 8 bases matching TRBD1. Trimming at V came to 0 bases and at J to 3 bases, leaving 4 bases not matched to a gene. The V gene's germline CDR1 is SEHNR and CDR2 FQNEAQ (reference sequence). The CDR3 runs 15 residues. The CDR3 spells CASSLARTGFYEQYF. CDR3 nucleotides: TGTGCCAGCAGCTTAGCCCGGACAGGGTTCTACGAGCAGTACTTC.

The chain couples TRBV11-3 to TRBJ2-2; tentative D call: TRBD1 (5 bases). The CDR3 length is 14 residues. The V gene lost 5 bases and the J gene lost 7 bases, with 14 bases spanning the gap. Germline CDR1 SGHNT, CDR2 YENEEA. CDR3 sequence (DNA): TGTGCCAGCAGCGACACAGGCTCTGGCGGGGAGCTGTTTTTT. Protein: CASSDTGSGGELFF. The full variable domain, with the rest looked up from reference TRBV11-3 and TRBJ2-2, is EAGVVQSPRYKIIEKKQPVAFWCNPISGHNTLYWYLQNLGQGPELLIRYENEEAVDDSQLPKDRFSAERLKGVDSTLKIQPAELGDSAVYLCASSDTGSGGELFFGEGSRLTVL.

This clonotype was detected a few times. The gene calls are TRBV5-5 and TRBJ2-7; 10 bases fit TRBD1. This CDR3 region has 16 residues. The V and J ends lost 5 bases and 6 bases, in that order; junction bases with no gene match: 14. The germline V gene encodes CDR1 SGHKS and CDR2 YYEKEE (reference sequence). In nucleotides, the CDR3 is TGTGCCAGCAGTTTTCCTTCCGGGACAGGGGAGCGCGAGCAGTACTTC. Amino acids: CASSFPSGTGEREQYF.

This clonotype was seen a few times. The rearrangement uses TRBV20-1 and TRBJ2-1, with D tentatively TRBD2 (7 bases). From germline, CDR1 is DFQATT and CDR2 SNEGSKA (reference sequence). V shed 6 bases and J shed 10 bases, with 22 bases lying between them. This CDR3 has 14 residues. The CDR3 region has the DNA TGCAGTGCGGAGGGGGTAGGGGGGGCCAGGGAGCAGTTCTTC. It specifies CSAEGVGGAREQFF.

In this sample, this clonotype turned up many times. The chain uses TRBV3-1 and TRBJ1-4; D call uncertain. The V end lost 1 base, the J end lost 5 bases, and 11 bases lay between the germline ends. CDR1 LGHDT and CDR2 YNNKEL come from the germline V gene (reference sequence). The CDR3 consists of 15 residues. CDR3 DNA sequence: TGTGCCAGCAGCCAAGGGAAAACGAAGAATGAAAAACTGTTTTTT. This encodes CASSQGKTKNEKLFF.

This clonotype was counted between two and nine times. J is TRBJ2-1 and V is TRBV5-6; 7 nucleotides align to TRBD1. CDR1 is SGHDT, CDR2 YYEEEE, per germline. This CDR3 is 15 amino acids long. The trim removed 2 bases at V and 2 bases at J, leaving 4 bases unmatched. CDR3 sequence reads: CASSFGQATYNEQFF. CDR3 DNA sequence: TGTGCCAGCAGCTTTGGACAGGCAACCTACAATGAGCAGTTCTTC.

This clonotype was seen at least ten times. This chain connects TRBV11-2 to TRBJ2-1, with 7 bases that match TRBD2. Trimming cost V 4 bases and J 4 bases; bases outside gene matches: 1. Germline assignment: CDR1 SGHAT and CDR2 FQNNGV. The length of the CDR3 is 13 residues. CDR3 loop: CASSWGGYNEQFF. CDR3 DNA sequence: TGTGCCAGCAGCTGGGGGGGGTACAATGAGCAGTTCTTC.

The CDR3 DNA sequence: TGTGCCAGCAGCTCACACGAAGCGGGCGCGAACACCGGGGAGCTGTTTTTT. Translating gives CASSSHEAGANTGELFF. The chain carries TRBV9 and TRBJ2-2, with a tentative D call TRBD2 (6 bases). Germline loops: CDR1 SGDLS, CDR2 YYNGEE. The CDR3 has 17 residues. V lost 4 bases and J lost 0, with 16 bases in between.

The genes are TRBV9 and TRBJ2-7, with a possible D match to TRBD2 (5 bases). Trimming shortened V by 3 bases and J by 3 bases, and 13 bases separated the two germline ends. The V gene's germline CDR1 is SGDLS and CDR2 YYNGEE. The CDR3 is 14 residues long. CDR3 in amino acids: CASSENGKDYEQYF. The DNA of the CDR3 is TGTGCCAGCAGCGAGAACGGGAAGGACTACGAGCAGTACTTC.

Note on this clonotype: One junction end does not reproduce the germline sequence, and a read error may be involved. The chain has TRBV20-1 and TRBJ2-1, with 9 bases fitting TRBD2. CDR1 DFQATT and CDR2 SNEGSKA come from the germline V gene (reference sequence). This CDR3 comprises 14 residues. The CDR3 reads CSARGSGRDNEQFF. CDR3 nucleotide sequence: TGCAGTGCCAGAGGTAGCGGGAGAGATAATGAGCAGTTCTTC.

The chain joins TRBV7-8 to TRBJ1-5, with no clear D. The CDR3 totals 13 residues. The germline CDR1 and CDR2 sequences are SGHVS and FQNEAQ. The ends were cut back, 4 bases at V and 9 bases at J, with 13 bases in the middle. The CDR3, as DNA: TGTGCCAGCAGCTCCGTGGTCCGGGCGCCCCAGCATTTT. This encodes CASSSVVRAPQHF.

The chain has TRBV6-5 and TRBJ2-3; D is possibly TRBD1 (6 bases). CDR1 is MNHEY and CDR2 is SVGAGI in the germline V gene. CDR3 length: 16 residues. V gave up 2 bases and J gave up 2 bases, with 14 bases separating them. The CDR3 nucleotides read TGTGCCAGCAGTTACACAGTGGGGGCTGTCACAGATACGCAGTATTTT. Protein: CASSYTVGAVTDTQYF.

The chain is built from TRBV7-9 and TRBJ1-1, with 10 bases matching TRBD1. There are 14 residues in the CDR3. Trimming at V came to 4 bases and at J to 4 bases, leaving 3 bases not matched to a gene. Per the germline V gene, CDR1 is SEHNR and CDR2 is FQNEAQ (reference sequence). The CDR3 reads CASSYWTGGTEAFF. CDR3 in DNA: TGTGCCAGCAGCTACTGGACAGGGGGCACTGAAGCTTTCTTT.

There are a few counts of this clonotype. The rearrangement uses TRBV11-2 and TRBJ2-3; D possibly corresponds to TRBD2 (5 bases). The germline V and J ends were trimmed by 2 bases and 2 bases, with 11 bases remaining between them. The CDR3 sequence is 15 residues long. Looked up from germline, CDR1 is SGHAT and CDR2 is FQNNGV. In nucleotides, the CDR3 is TGTGCCAGCAGCTTACGTGGGAGAGACACAGATACGCAGTATTTT. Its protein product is CASSLRGRDTDTQYF.

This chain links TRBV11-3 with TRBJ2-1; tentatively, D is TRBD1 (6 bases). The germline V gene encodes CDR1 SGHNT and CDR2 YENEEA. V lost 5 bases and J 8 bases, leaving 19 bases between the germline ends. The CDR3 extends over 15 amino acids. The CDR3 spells CASSDRNRDGDEQFF. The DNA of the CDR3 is TGTGCCAGCAGCGACCGCAACAGGGATGGGGATGAGCAGTTCTTC.

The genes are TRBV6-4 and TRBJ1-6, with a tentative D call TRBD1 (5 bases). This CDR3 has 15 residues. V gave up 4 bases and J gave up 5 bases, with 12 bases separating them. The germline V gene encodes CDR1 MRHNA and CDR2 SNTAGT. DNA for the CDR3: TGTGCCAGCAGTGTCCAGGGAGGGGATAATTCACCCCTCCACTTT. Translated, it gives CASSVQGGDNSPLHF.

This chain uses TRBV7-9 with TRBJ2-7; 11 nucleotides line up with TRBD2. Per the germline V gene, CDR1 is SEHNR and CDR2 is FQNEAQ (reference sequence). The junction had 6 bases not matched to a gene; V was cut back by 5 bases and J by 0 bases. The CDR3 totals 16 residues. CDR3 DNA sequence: TGTGCCAGCAGCGCCGGGACTAGCGGCCTCTCCTACGAGCAGTACTTC. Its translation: CASSAGTSGLSYEQYF.

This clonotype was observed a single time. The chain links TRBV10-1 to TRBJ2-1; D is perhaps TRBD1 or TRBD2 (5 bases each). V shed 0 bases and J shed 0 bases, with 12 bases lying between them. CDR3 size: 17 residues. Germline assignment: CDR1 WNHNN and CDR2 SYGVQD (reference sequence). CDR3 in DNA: TGCGCCAGCAGTGAGTCCCTGGGGGACCACTCCTACAATGAGCAGTTCTTC. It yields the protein CASSESLGDHSYNEQFF.